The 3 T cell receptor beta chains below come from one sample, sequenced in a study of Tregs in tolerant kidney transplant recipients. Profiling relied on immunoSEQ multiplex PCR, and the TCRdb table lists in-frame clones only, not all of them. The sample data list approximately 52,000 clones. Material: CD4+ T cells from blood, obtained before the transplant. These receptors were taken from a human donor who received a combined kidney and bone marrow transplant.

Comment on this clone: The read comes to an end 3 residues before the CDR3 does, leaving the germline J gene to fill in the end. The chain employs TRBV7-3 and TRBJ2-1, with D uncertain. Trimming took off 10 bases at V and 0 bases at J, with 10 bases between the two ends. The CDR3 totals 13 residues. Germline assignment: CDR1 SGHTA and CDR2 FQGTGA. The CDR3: CATSQSSYNEQFF. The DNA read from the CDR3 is TGTGCCACCTCGCAGAGCTCCTACAATGAG.

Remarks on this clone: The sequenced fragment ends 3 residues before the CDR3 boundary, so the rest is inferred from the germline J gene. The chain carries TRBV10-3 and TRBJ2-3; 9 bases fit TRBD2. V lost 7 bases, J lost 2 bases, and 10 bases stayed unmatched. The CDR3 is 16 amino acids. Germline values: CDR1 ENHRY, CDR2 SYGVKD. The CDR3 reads CAIKAGLAGTTDTQYF. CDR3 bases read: TGTGCCATCAAAGCGGGGCTAGCGGGGACCACAGATACG.

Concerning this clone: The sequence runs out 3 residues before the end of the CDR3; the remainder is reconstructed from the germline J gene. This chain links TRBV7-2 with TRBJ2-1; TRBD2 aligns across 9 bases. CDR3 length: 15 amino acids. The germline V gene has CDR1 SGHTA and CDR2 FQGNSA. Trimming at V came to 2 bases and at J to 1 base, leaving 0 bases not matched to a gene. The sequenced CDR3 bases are TGTGCCAGCAGCTTACTAGCGGGGTCCTACAATGAG. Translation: CASSLLAGSYNE. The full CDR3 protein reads CASSLLAGSYNEQFF. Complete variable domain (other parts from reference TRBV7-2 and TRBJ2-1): GAGVSQSPSNKVTEKGKDVELRCDPISGHTALYWYRQSLGQGLEFLIYFQGNSAPDKSGLPSDRFSAERTGGSVSTLTIQRTQQEDSAVYLCASSLLAGSYNEQFFGPGTRLTVL.